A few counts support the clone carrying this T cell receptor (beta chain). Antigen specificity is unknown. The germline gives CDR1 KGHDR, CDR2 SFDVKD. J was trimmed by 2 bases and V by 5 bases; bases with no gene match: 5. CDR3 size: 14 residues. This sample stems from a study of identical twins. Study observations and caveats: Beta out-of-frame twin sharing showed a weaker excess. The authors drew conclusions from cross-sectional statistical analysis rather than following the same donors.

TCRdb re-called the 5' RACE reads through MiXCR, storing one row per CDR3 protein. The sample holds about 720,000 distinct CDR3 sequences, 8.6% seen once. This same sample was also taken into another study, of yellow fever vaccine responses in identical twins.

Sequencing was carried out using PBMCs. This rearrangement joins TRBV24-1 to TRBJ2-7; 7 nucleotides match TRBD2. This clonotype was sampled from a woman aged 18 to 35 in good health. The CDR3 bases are TGTGCCACCAGTGTAAGCGGGGAGGCCTACGAGCAGTACTTC. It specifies CATSVSGEAYEQYF.